This T cell receptor beta chain was obtained from a study of blood T cell repertoires in COVID-19. V was cut by 3 bases and J by 5 bases, with 10 bases left in between. CDR3 length: 13 residues. Germline V gives CDR1 SGHNT, CDR2 YENEEA. This table comes from immunoSEQ multiplex PCR, and its TCRdb copy is limited to in-frame clones, with some not included. The sample includes fewer than 200,000 clones, 70% to 90% of them seen just once. Sequenced input: peripheral blood. The chain employs TRBV11-3 and TRBJ2-5; weak D call: TRBD2 (6 bases). The clonotype originates from a man in his fifties or sixties who had recovered from COVID-19. The chain's CDR3 is CASSFTSFETQYF. The DNA of the CDR3 is TGTGCCAGCAGCTTTACTAGCTTTGAGACCCAGTACTTC.